This TCR beta chain was identified during a study of early T cells in non-severe SARS-CoV-2 infection. Regarding the study as a whole: VDJdb-based matching was biased toward anti-spike CD8 responses and missed private and CD4 specificities.

Trimming took 3 bases from V and 3 from J, leaving 13 bases between them. The CDR3 extends over 14 amino acids. In germline, CDR1 is SGHNT, CDR2 YYREEE (reference sequence). TCRdb re-called the 5' RACE reads through MiXCR, storing one row per CDR3 protein. The repertoire consists of around 47,000 distinct CDR3 sequences, with roughly 11% occurring once and the leading ten covering about 9.6%. This clonotype was observed at least ten times. Antigen unknown. The receptor's source is an adult who was a healthcare worker with PCR-confirmed SARS-CoV-2 infection or an uninfected control (not recorded which). Sequencing was done on a sample of whole blood. The rearrangement joins TRBV5-4 to TRBJ2-7; either TRBD1 or TRBD2 may supply D (7 bases each). The DNA for the CDR3 is TGTGCCAGCAGCTCTCAGGGGGGGATCTACGAGCAGTACTTC. As protein: CASSSQGGIYEQYF. Together with reference TRBV5-4 and TRBJ2-7, the CDR3 gives the full variable domain: ETGVTQSPTHLIKTRGQQVTLRCSSQSGHNTVSWYQQALGQGPQFIFQYYREEENGRGNFPPRFSGLQFPNYSSELNVNALELDDSALYLCASSSQGGIYEQYFGPGTRLTVT.